This is a list of T cell receptor beta chains from one sample in a study of cytomegalovirus exposure and HLA in healthy donors. Produced via immunoSEQ multiplex PCR; TCRdb's table is partial and in-frame only. Of approximately 150,000 clones listed, roughly 78% are singletons. Specimen: PBMCs. The receptors stem from a man aged 45 to 65 in good health and CMV-seropositive. The CDR3 runs from the conserved cysteine through the conserved F or W. The order of the fields is D gene, V gene, clone size, J gene, CDR3 protein, CDR3 DNA. D genes are given only for firm matches. Only some rows state a clone size, as once, few, many or a class for expanded clones.

d_call: NA; v_call: TRBV27; clone_size: NA; j_call: TRBJ1-1; cdr3_aa: CASSESRNTEAFF; cdr3_nt: TGTGCCAGCAGCGAATCTAGGAACACTGAAGCTTTCTTT
d_call: TRBD1; v_call: TRBV18; clone_size: few; j_call: TRBJ2-2; cdr3_aa: CASSPGTDANTGELFF; cdr3_nt: TGTGCCAGCTCACCAGGGACAGACGCGAACACCGGGGAGCTGTTTTTT
d_call: TRBD2; v_call: TRBV9; clone_size: NA; j_call: TRBJ2-5; cdr3_aa: CASSPGQRAGGEETQYF; cdr3_nt: TGTGCCAGCAGCCCGGGCCAAAGGGCGGGGGGGGAAGAGACCCAGTACTTC
d_call: NA; v_call: TRBV30; clone_size: NA; j_call: TRBJ1-6; cdr3_aa: CAWGRALNYDSPLHF; cdr3_nt: TGTGCCTGGGGCAGGGCGCTCAACTACGATTCACCCCTCCACTTT
d_call: NA; v_call: TRBV21-1; clone_size: once; j_call: TRBJ2-4; cdr3_aa: CASSKATVAAKNIQYF; cdr3_nt: TGTGCCAGCAGCAAAGCTACGGTCGCAGCCAAAAACATTCAGTACTTC
d_call: TRBD1; v_call: TRBV6-1; clone_size: NA; j_call: TRBJ1-5; cdr3_aa: CASSDFGQGTNQPQHF; cdr3_nt: TGTGCCAGCAGTGATTTCGGACAGGGGACAAATCAGCCCCAGCATTTT
d_call: NA; v_call: TRBV19; clone_size: NA; j_call: TRBJ1-1; cdr3_aa: CASSPGLQRPPEAFF; cdr3_nt: TGTGCCAGTAGTCCTGGACTCCAAAGACCGCCTGAAGCTTTCTTT
d_call: TRBD2; v_call: TRBV30; clone_size: NA; j_call: TRBJ2-1; cdr3_aa: CAWSVGSSGYGEQFF; cdr3_nt: TGTGCCTGGAGTGTAGGTTCTAGCGGCTATGGAGAGCAGTTCTTC
d_call: NA; v_call: TRBV10-3; clone_size: NA; j_call: TRBJ2-4; cdr3_aa: CAISDSGGANIQYF; cdr3_nt: TGTGCCATCAGTGATTCTGGGGGCGCGAACATTCAGTACTTC
d_call: TRBD2; v_call: TRBV9; clone_size: NA; j_call: TRBJ2-1; cdr3_aa: CASSEGLATYNEQFF; cdr3_nt: TGTGCCAGCAGCGAGGGACTAGCGACGTACAATGAGCAGTTCTTC
d_call: NA; v_call: TRBV15; clone_size: NA; j_call: TRBJ1-6; cdr3_aa: CATSGGGNNSPLHF; cdr3_nt: TGTGCCACCAGCGGCGGGGGGAACAATTCACCCCTCCACTTT
d_call: NA; v_call: TRBV19; clone_size: NA; j_call: TRBJ2-1; cdr3_aa: CASSMGPGSYNEQFF; cdr3_nt: TGTGCCAGTAGTATGGGTCCAGGCTCCTACAATGAGCAGTTCTTC
d_call: TRBD1; v_call: TRBV2; clone_size: NA; j_call: TRBJ1-2; cdr3_aa: CASRTGANYGYTF; cdr3_nt: TGTGCCAGCCGGACAGGGGCGAACTATGGCTACACCTTC
d_call: TRBD1; v_call: TRBV30; clone_size: NA; j_call: TRBJ1-5; cdr3_aa: CAWAGTGYQPQHF; cdr3_nt: TGTGCCTGGGCCGGGACAGGCTATCAGCCCCAGCATTTT
d_call: NA; v_call: TRBV19; clone_size: NA; j_call: TRBJ2-5; cdr3_aa: CASSIGGLPQETQYF; cdr3_nt: TGTGCCAGTAGTATAGGGGGACTGCCCCAAGAGACCCAGTACTTC
d_call: TRBD1; v_call: TRBV19; clone_size: once; j_call: TRBJ1-1; cdr3_aa: CASSIRDSLNTEAFF; cdr3_nt: TGTGCCAGTAGTATTAGGGACAGTTTGAACACTGAAGCTTTCTTT
d_call: NA; v_call: TRBV7-9; clone_size: NA; j_call: TRBJ1-1; cdr3_aa: CASSRRGNTEAFF; cdr3_nt: TGTGCCAGCAGCCGTAGGGGGAACACTGAAGCTTTCTTT
d_call: NA; v_call: TRBV6-5; clone_size: NA; j_call: TRBJ1-6; cdr3_aa: CASSYSFQGGSPLHF; cdr3_nt: TGTGCCAGCAGTTACTCGTTTCAGGGAGGGTCACCCCTCCACTTT
d_call: TRBD2; v_call: TRBV2; clone_size: NA; j_call: TRBJ2-1; cdr3_aa: CASSGGGTSLNEQFF; cdr3_nt: TGTGCCAGCAGTGGGGGTGGGACTAGCCTCAATGAGCAGTTCTTC
d_call: TRBD2; v_call: TRBV5-1; clone_size: once; j_call: TRBJ2-7; cdr3_aa: CASSRGLAGGYNYEQYF; cdr3_nt: TGCGCCAGCAGCAGGGGACTAGCGGGAGGATACAACTACGAGCAGTACTTC
d_call: NA; v_call: TRBV13; clone_size: NA; j_call: TRBJ1-1; cdr3_aa: CASSNTGSTEAFF; cdr3_nt: TGTGCCAGCAGCAATACAGGGAGCACTGAAGCTTTCTTT
d_call: TRBD2; v_call: TRBV5-1; clone_size: NA; j_call: TRBJ2-5; cdr3_aa: CASWAGGGETQYF; cdr3_nt: TGCGCCAGCTGGGCGGGAGGAGGAGAGACCCAGTACTTC
d_call: NA; v_call: TRBV30; clone_size: NA; j_call: TRBJ1-2; cdr3_aa: CAWGDTYGYTF; cdr3_nt: TGTGCCTGGGGGGACACCTATGGCTACACCTTC
d_call: NA; v_call: TRBV21-1; clone_size: NA; j_call: TRBJ1-5; cdr3_aa: CASNELITGNQPQHF; cdr3_nt: TGTGCCAGCAACGAATTGATTACAGGCAATCAGCCCCAGCATTTT
d_call: NA; v_call: TRBV5-1; clone_size: NA; j_call: TRBJ2-1; cdr3_aa: CASSFRGAEQFF; cdr3_nt: TGCGCCAGCAGCTTCCGGGGGGCTGAGCAGTTCTTC
d_call: TRBD1; v_call: TRBV27; clone_size: NA; j_call: TRBJ1-4; cdr3_aa: CASSYMDRGNEKLFF; cdr3_nt: TGTGCCAGCAGTTACATGGACAGGGGGAATGAAAAACTGTTTTTT
d_call: TRBD2; v_call: TRBV14; clone_size: NA; j_call: TRBJ2-5; cdr3_aa: CASSQDVAGGETQYF; cdr3_nt: TGTGCCAGCAGCCAAGATGTTGCGGGAGGGGAGACCCAGTACTTC
d_call: TRBD2; v_call: TRBV5-4; clone_size: NA; j_call: TRBJ2-5; cdr3_aa: CASSRSAGVLQETQYF; cdr3_nt: TGTGCCAGCAGCCGATCGGCGGGGGTCCTCCAAGAGACCCAGTACTTC
d_call: NA; v_call: TRBV7-9; clone_size: few; j_call: TRBJ1-5; cdr3_aa: CASSLDEAQPQHF; cdr3_nt: TGTGCCAGCAGCTTAGACGAGGCTCAGCCCCAGCATTTT
d_call: TRBD1; v_call: TRBV6-6; clone_size: NA; j_call: TRBJ1-6; cdr3_aa: CASRSTGESPLHF; cdr3_nt: TGTGCCAGCAGGAGTACAGGGGAATCACCCCTCCACTTT
d_call: NA; v_call: TRBV5-8; clone_size: NA; j_call: TRBJ1-1; cdr3_aa: CASSLVSGTEAFF; cdr3_nt: TGTGCCAGCAGCTTGGTTTCCGGGACAGAAGCTTTCTTT
d_call: NA; v_call: TRBV6-1; clone_size: NA; j_call: TRBJ1-1; cdr3_aa: CASSEGFLQGGTEAFF; cdr3_nt: TGTGCCAGCAGTGAAGGATTCCTACAGGGTGGTACTGAAGCTTTCTTT
d_call: NA; v_call: TRBV27; clone_size: NA; j_call: TRBJ2-3; cdr3_aa: CASSLVREVTDTQYF; cdr3_nt: TGTGCCAGCAGTTTAGTCAGGGAAGTCACAGATACGCAGTATTTT
d_call: NA; v_call: TRBV7-9; clone_size: NA; j_call: TRBJ2-3; cdr3_aa: CSSTPTDTQYF; cdr3_nt: TGTTCCAGCACCCCGACAGATACGCAGTATTTT
d_call: NA; v_call: TRBV6-4; clone_size: few; j_call: TRBJ1-5; cdr3_aa: CASSQGYNQPQHF; cdr3_nt: TGTGCCAGCAGTCAGGGGTACAATCAGCCCCAGCATTTT
d_call: NA; v_call: TRBV2; clone_size: NA; j_call: TRBJ2-4; cdr3_aa: CASSDTRAKNIQYF; cdr3_nt: TGTGCCAGCAGTGACACCCGGGCCAAAAACATTCAGTACTTC
d_call: NA; v_call: TRBV5-1; clone_size: NA; j_call: TRBJ1-4; cdr3_aa: CASSWGGLVNEKLFF; cdr3_nt: TGCGCCAGCAGCTGGGGGGGACTGGTTAATGAAAAACTGTTTTTT
d_call: NA; v_call: TRBV7-2; clone_size: NA; j_call: TRBJ2-7; cdr3_aa: CASSLYRPGSLHEQYF; cdr3_nt: TGTGCCAGCAGCTTATATAGGCCAGGGTCCTTGCACGAGCAGTACTTC